The 26 T cell receptor beta chains below come from one sample, sequenced in a study of regulatory T cells in long-lasting Graves disease. Libraries of TCR beta came from iRepertoire HTBI primers plus Arm-PCR of CDR3 regions. TCRdb re-analysed the multiplex PCR reads in MiXCR, keeping a single row per CDR3 protein. The sample consists of about 470,000 distinct CDR3 sequences, more than 20% of them appearing once. Stated time point: persistent/refractory GD, antithyroid drugs over 5 years with positive TRAb. RNA from PBMCs was the source of the TCR library. Specimen: peripheral blood mononuclear cells (PBMCs), collected when the disease was refractory, from a patient treated with antithyroid drugs. The receptor set was obtained from a female donor with Graves disease.

This chain joins TRBV7-9 and TRBJ2-7; no firm D call. Germline-derived CDR1 and CDR2 are SEHNR and FQNEAQ (reference sequence). There are 14 residues in the CDR3. Trimming pared 1 base from V and 0 bases from J, leaving 7 bases between. The CDR3 here is CASSLDTVSYEQYF. The DNA of the CDR3 is TGTGCCAGCAGCTTAGATACTGTCTCCTACGAGCAGTACTTC.

This clonotype was picked up many times. The chain links TRBV6-5 to TRBJ2-7; 9 positions agree with TRBD1. The germline V gene encodes CDR1 MNHEY and CDR2 SVGAGI. Trimming cost V 2 bases and J 3 bases; bases outside gene matches: 8. The CDR3 contains 16 residues. The CDR3 DNA follows: TGTGCCAGCAGTTACCCCCTTACAGGGGGCCGCTACGAGCAGTACTTC. Protein product: CASSYPLTGGRYEQYF.

This clonotype has only a few counts. This rearrangement joins TRBV29-1 to TRBJ2-7; 7 bases are a match to TRBD1. This CDR3 has 13 residues. Trimming removed 6 bases from V and 0 bases from J; junction bases left unmatched: 5. Germline V CDR1 and CDR2: SQVTM, ANQGSEA. Here the CDR3 reads CSVLQGLSYEQYF. In DNA form, the CDR3 reads TGCAGCGTCCTACAGGGGCTCTCCTACGAGCAGTACTTC.

This clonotype occurred many times. The V call is TRBV10-3, the J call TRBJ1-1; 9 bases line up with TRBD1. Germline values: CDR1 ENHRY, CDR2 SYGVKD. The trim removed 3 bases at V and 2 bases at J, leaving 4 bases unmatched. The CDR3 has 15 amino acids. This CDR3 is CAISELGQGNTEAFF. In DNA form, the CDR3 reads TGTGCCATCAGTGAATTGGGACAGGGAAACACTGAAGCTTTCTTT.

To note about this clonotype: One end of the junction is discordant with germline, which a read error may explain. V is TRBV28 and J is TRBJ1-2, with TRBD1 identical over 10 bases. Germline V gene data show CDR1 as MDHEN and CDR2 as SYDVKM. CDR3 size: 15 residues. CDR3 amino acids: CAGSGGGQGNYGYTF. Here the CDR3 DNA reads TGTGCCGGCAGTGGAGGGGGACAGGGGAACTATGGCTACACCTTC.

This clonotype was seen more than once but under ten times. This chain joins TRBV5-6 and TRBJ1-2; a weak D match, TRBD1 (6 bases). From germline, CDR1 is SGHDT and CDR2 YYEEEE. V shed 4 bases and J shed 6 bases, with 16 bases lying between them. This CDR3 has 14 amino acids. CDR3 in DNA: TGTGCCAGCAGCCCTTTACAGGGTGCGGATGGCTACACCTTC. It codes for CASSPLQGADGYTF.

CDR3 nucleotide sequence: TGCGCCAGCAGCCCCGAGGCAGGGGGCGGATGGGGCATTCAGTACTTC. This sequence encodes CASSPEAGGGWGIQYF. The chain carries TRBV4-3 and TRBJ2-4; 8 nucleotides line up with TRBD1. The J segment lost 9 bases and the V segment lost 4 bases, leaving 14 bases of the junction unmatched. CDR1 is LGHNA, CDR2 YSLEER, per germline. This CDR3 contains 16 residues.

This clonotype was picked up many times. The chain uses TRBV25-1 and TRBJ2-7; D gene uncertain. The CDR3 has 15 amino acids. Germline V gene sequence: CDR1 MGHDK, CDR2 SYGVNS. The germline V and J ends were trimmed by 2 bases and 1 base, with 12 bases remaining between them. The CDR3 DNA follows: TGTGCCAGCAGTGAACCTGTGGACGGATCCTACGAGCAGTACTTC. It translates to CASSEPVDGSYEQYF.

This clonotype has at least ten counts. The V gene is TRBV7-9, the J gene TRBJ2-7; the match to TRBD2 covers 7 bases. The CDR3 loop spans 13 amino acids. In germline, CDR1 is SEHNR, CDR2 FQNEAQ (reference sequence). After removal of 3 bases from V and 4 bases from J, the junction contained 3 bases not matched to a gene. The CDR3 coding sequence is TGTGCCAGCAGCTTTACTAGCGCTTACGAGCAGTACTTC. Translating it yields CASSFTSAYEQYF.

The table lists this clonotype with a few counts. The gene calls are TRBV19 and TRBJ1-5; D unclear. The V end was cut by 1 base, the J end by 0 bases, with 10 bases between. Germline assignment: CDR1 LNHDA and CDR2 SQIVND (reference sequence). The CDR3 is 16 residues long. DNA for the CDR3: TGTGCCAGTAGTATAGGCCGAAAATCTAGCAATCAGCCCCAGCATTTT. Translated: CASSIGRKSSNQPQHF.

This clonotype has just a few counts. J is TRBJ2-4 and V is TRBV6-2 or TRBV6-3; D call uncertain. V lost 6 bases and J lost 0, with 12 bases in between. There are 15 residues in the CDR3. CDR1 is MNHEY, CDR2 SVGEGT, per germline. CDR3 loop: CASRPRGTAKNIQYF. The CDR3 nucleotides read TGTGCCAGCAGACCAAGAGGAACAGCCAAAAACATTCAGTACTTC.

This clonotype turned up a few times. The rearrangement uses TRBV5-1 and TRBJ2-7; D perhaps matches TRBD1 (6 bases). This CDR3 contains 11 residues. Trimming took off 6 bases at V and 5 bases at J, with 9 bases between the two ends. Germline V lookup: CDR1 SGHRS, CDR2 YFSETQ. CDR3 nucleotides: TGCGCCAGCATTGGGGGCAACGAGCAGTACTTC. Translated, it gives CASIGGNEQYF.

This clonotype was seen ten or more times. The chain joins TRBV6-1 to TRBJ2-5, with 13 positions matching TRBD2. The germline V gene encodes CDR1 MNHNS and CDR2 SASEGT. There are 14 residues in the CDR3. The V gene end was trimmed by 6 bases and the J gene end by 4 bases; junction bases not matched to a gene: 2. This CDR3 reads CASRRTSGRETQYF. In nucleotides, the CDR3 is TGTGCCAGCAGGAGGACTAGCGGGAGAGAGACCCAGTACTTC.

This clonotype turned up a few times. The chain combines TRBV7-9 with TRBJ2-2; D is undetermined. Germline V gene data show CDR1 as SEHNR and CDR2 as FQNEAQ (reference sequence). The CDR3 spans 15 residues. V dropped 2 bases and J dropped 1 base, with 8 bases sitting between them. The CDR3 coding sequence is TGTGCCAGCAGCTTAATTGACTGGAACACCGGGGAGCTGTTTTTT. This encodes CASSLIDWNTGELFF.

The chain has TRBV6-1 and TRBJ2-2; 7 nucleotides align to TRBD2. J was trimmed by 0 bases and V by 8 bases; bases with no gene match: 6. Germline CDR1 reads MNHNS; CDR2 reads SASEGT. The length of the CDR3 is 15 residues. Here the CDR3 DNA reads TGTGCCAGCCTTATAGCGGGCGCGAACACCGGGGAGCTGTTTTTT. Its protein product is CASLIAGANTGELFF.

The V and J genes are TRBV7-9 and TRBJ1-1, with 9 bases fitting TRBD1. Germline V gene lookup returns CDR1 SEHNR and CDR2 FQNEAQ (reference sequence). The CDR3 has 15 amino acids. V lost 5 bases, J lost 3 bases, and 7 bases stayed unmatched. The chain's CDR3 is CASSLIQGADTEAFF. CDR3 nucleotide sequence: TGTGCCAGCAGCCTGATACAGGGGGCGGACACTGAAGCTTTCTTT. Filled out from reference TRBV7-9 and TRBJ1-1, the complete variable domain reads DTGVSQNPRHKITKRGQNVTFRCDPISEHNRLYWYRQTLGQGPEFLTYFQNEAQLEKSRLLSDRFSAERPKGSFSTLEIQRTEQGDSAMYLCASSLIQGADTEAFFGQGTRLTVV.

In this sample, this clonotype turned up a few times. The rearrangement links TRBV5-1 to TRBJ1-2, with a tentative D call TRBD1 (6 bases). Germline CDR1 reads SGHRS; CDR2 reads YFSETQ. CDR3 length equals 16 residues. The V gene lost 1 base and the J gene lost 1 base, with 14 bases spanning the gap. The CDR3 DNA is TGCGCCAGCAGCTTGTACAGGGCTCAGGATAACTATGGCTACACCTTC. It specifies CASSLYRAQDNYGYTF.

This clonotype was seen at least ten times. The chain uses TRBV5-1 and TRBJ1-2; TRBD1 agrees at 7 bases. The V and J ends lost 4 bases and 2 bases, in that order; junction bases with no gene match: 14. CDR1 and CDR2 from the germline V gene are SGHRS and YFSETQ. The CDR3 consists of 17 residues. CDR3 amino acids: CASSTTGTEKGNYGYTF. For the CDR3, the DNA is TGCGCCAGCAGCACCACCGGGACAGAGAAGGGGAACTATGGCTACACCTTC.

This clonotype has at least ten counts. This chain connects TRBV15 to TRBJ1-1; D is possibly TRBD1 (6 bases). The CDR3 totals 15 residues. Trimming removed 0 bases from V and 4 bases from J, with 12 bases in between. Per the germline V gene, CDR1 is LNHNV and CDR2 is YYDKDF (reference sequence). The CDR3 is CATSRDRAGATEAFF. CDR3 DNA sequence: TGTGCCACCAGCAGAGATCGGGCAGGGGCCACTGAAGCTTTCTTT.

This clonotype was recorded only once. The chain links TRBV2 to TRBJ2-3; tentatively, D is TRBD1 or TRBD2 (5 bases each). V lost 0 bases to trimming and J lost 6 bases, with 16 bases between them. The CDR3 is 16 residues long. Germline CDR1 and CDR2: SNHLY and FYNNEI. This CDR3 is CASSEALGGVMDTQYF. The CDR3 nucleotides are TGTGCCAGCAGTGAAGCGCTTGGGGGAGTTATGGATACGCAGTATTTT. Together with reference TRBV2 and TRBJ2-3, the CDR3 gives the full variable domain: EPEVTQTPSHQVTQMGQEVILRCVPISNHLYFYWYRQILGQKVEFLVSFYNNEISEKSEIFDDQFSVERPDGSNFTLKIRSTKLEDSAMYFCASSEALGGVMDTQYFGPGTRLTVL.

The rearrangement joins TRBV19 to TRBJ1-5; D is ambiguous. V lost 5 bases and J 7 bases, leaving 12 bases between the germline ends. The CDR3 has 13 residues. Germline CDR1 LNHDA, CDR2 SQIVND (reference sequence). CDR3: CASSVGIGQPQHF. As DNA, the CDR3 is TGTGCCAGTAGTGTCGGGATAGGACAGCCCCAGCATTTT.

In its sample, this clonotype was seen a few times. This chain links TRBV24-1 with TRBJ2-7; D is perhaps TRBD1 (5 bases). CDR3 length equals 10 residues. Trimming took 8 bases from V and 7 from J, leaving 8 bases between them. Germline assignment: CDR1 KGHDR and CDR2 SFDVKD. The chain's CDR3 is CATNRQEQYF. The CDR3 DNA reads as TGTGCCACCAACCGACAGGAGCAGTACTTC.

To note about this clonotype: One base away lies a much larger clone, so this may be a sequencing read error. The chain links TRBV7-2 to TRBJ1-1, with 7 bases aligning to TRBD1. Germline assignment: CDR1 SGHTA and CDR2 FQGNSA. The CDR3 runs 15 residues. In DNA, the CDR3 is TGTGCCAGCAGCTTAGTGACAGGGTGGGACACTGAAGCTTCCTTT. Translated: CASSLVTGWDTEASF.

Here the CDR3 DNA reads TGCAGCGGTACGGACAGCATCACAGATACGCAGTATTTT. This sequence encodes CSGTDSITDTQYF. The chain has TRBV29-1 and TRBJ2-3; TRBD1 is a possible D gene (6 bases). This CDR3 has 13 residues. V was pared by 7 bases and J by 2 bases, with 13 bases between. In germline, CDR1 is SQVTM, CDR2 ANQGSEA.

The chain recombines TRBV7-3 with TRBJ2-3; D not resolved. The CDR3 consists of 12 residues. Germline V gives CDR1 SGHTA, CDR2 FQGTGA. Deletions cut 2 bases from V and 7 bases from J, with 7 bases between. DNA for the CDR3: TGTGCCAGCAGCTTAGACGGGTATACGCAGTATTTT. It yields the protein CASSLDGYTQYF.

This clonotype was picked up many times. The genes are TRBV28 and TRBJ2-6; D is uncertain. Germline V gene sequence: CDR1 MDHEN, CDR2 SYDVKM. This CDR3 spans 14 amino acids. Trimming removed 10 bases at V and 2 bases at J, with 12 bases between. For the CDR3, the DNA is TGTGCCACCCTTCAAGGGCCTGGGGCCAACGTCCTGACTTTC. It codes for CATLQGPGANVLTF.